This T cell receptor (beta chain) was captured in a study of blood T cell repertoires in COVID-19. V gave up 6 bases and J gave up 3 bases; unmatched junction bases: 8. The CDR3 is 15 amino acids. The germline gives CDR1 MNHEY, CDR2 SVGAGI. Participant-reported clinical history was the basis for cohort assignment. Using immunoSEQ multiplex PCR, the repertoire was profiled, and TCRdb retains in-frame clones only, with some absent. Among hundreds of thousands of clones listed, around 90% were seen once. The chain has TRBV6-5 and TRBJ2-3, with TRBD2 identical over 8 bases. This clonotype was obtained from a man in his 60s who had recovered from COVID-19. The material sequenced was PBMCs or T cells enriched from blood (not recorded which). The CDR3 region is CASRLAGSGTDTQYF. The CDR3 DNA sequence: TGTGCCAGCAGATTAGCGGGAAGCGGAACAGATACGCAGTATTTT.